Following are 7 T cell receptor beta chains from one sample sequenced in a study of shared clonotypes between healthy human individuals. Clones were sequenced by immunoSEQ multiplex PCR, and TCRdb holds only the in-frame ones, with some missing. The sample shows a few million clones, around 90% of them seen only once. The specimen was naive CD4+ T cells from PBMCs. Specified subset: CD45RA+ positively selected. All receptors derive from a man aged 18 to 35 in good health. Some clones in this sample may be carry-over from other donors' samples.

This clone was counted once. The chain combines TRBV27 with TRBJ2-5; D unresolved. V lost 3 bases and J lost 4, with 9 bases in between. The germline V gene encodes CDR1 MNHEY and CDR2 SMNVEV (reference sequence). CDR3 length equals 13 residues. CDR3 nucleotide sequence: TGTGCCAGCAGTTTTAACTTTCGAGAGACCCAGTACTTC. This gives the protein CASSFNFRETQYF.

The chain uses TRBV27 and TRBJ2-2, with 9 bases identical to TRBD2. From germline, CDR1 is MNHEY and CDR2 SMNVEV (reference sequence). Trimming removed 6 bases from V and 2 bases from J; junction bases left unmatched: 4. The CDR3 has 15 residues. The CDR3 region is CASRLAGVNTGELFF. The CDR3 DNA is TGTGCCAGCAGATTAGCGGGAGTAAACACCGGGGAGCTGTTTTTT.

This chain uses TRBV15 with TRBJ2-1; TRBD1 matches 10 bases. CDR1 and CDR2 from the germline V gene are LNHNV and YYDKDF (reference sequence). V lost 0 bases, J lost 15 bases, and 5 bases stayed unmatched. This CDR3 is 13 amino acids long. Written as DNA, the CDR3 is TGTGCCACCAGCAGAGATCCGGGACAGGGGCCGTTCTTC. It specifies CATSRDPGQGPFF.

This rearrangement joins TRBV30 to TRBJ2-7; TRBD1 matches at 10 bases. The length of the CDR3 is 13 residues. Trimming took 4 bases from V and 6 from J; bases not matched to a gene: 6. CDR1 and CDR2 from the germline V gene are GTSNPN and SVGIG (reference sequence). In DNA form, the CDR3 reads TGTGCCTGGAAAGCGGACAGGGGGGGCGAGCAGTACTTC. Translation: CAWKADRGGEQYF.

The chain recombines TRBV2 with TRBJ2-7; TRBD2 agrees at 9 bases. Per the germline V gene, CDR1 is SNHLY and CDR2 is FYNNEI. The CDR3 has 13 amino acids. Trimming removed 10 bases from V and 7 bases from J; junction bases left unmatched: 11. The CDR3 DNA reads as TGTGCCACCAAAAATAGCGGGAGTATAGAGCAGTACTTC. Its translation: CATKNSGSIEQYF.

The V gene is TRBV6-1, the J gene TRBJ2-6, with D possibly matching TRBD1 (5 bases). This CDR3 is built from 15 residues. Trimming pared 1 base from V and 6 bases from J, leaving 10 bases between. Germline assignment: CDR1 MNHNS and CDR2 SASEGT. In DNA, the CDR3 is TGTGCCAGCAGTGAAGTTCAGGGTACGGCCAACGTCCTGACTTTC. Protein product: CASSEVQGTANVLTF.

CDR3 DNA: TGTGCCAGCAACGTCCCGTACTCACCCCTCCACTTT. Protein: CASNVPYSPLHF. This chain links TRBV6-1 with TRBJ1-6, with no clear D. The ends were cut back, 7 bases at V and 10 bases at J, with 11 bases in the middle. There are 12 residues in the CDR3. Germline-derived CDR1 and CDR2 are MNHNS and SASEGT.